This T cell receptor beta chain was captured by sequencing in a study of cytomegalovirus exposure and HLA in healthy donors. Both 60 Vbeta primers and 13 Jbeta primers went into the PCR. The repertoire was sequenced with immunoSEQ multiplex PCR; TCRdb's copy has only in-frame clones and lacks some. This table has about 160,000 clones, 84% appearing once. The V segment lost 4 bases and the J segment 2 bases; nucleotides outside the gene matches: 8. Per the germline V gene, CDR1 is LNHDA and CDR2 is SQIVND (reference sequence). The CDR3 has 16 residues. The sequencing sample was made of PBMCs. The TCR comes from a man younger than 35 in good health and CMV-seronegative. V and J are TRBV19 and TRBJ2-7, with 10 positions matching TRBD1. The CDR3 DNA follows: TGTGCCAGTAGTAGGCTCGGACAGGGGGGGACCTACGAGCAGTACTTC. Its protein is CASSRLGQGGTYEQYF. Full variable domain (outside the CDR3, taken from reference TRBV19 and TRBJ2-7): DGGITQSPKYLFRKEGQNVTLSCEQNLNHDAMYWYRQDPGQGLRLIYYSQIVNDFQKGDIAEGYSVSREKKESFPLTVTSAQKNPTAFYLCASSRLGQGGTYEQYFGPGTRLTVT.